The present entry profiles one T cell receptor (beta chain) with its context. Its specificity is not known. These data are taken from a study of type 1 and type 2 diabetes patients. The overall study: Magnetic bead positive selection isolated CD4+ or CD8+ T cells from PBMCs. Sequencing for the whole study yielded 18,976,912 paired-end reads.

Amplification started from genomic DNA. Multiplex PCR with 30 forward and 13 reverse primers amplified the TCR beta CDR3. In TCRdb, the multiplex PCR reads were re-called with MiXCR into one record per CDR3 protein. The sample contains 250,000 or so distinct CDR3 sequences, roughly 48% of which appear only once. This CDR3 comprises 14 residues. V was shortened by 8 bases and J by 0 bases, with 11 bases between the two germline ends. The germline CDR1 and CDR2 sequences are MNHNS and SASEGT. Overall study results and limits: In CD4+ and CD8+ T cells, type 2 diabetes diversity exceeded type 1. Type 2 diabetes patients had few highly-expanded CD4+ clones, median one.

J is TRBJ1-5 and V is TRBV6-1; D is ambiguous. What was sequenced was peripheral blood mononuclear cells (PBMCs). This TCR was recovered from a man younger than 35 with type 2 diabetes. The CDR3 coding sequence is TGTGCCAGCGGCTATGAGAATAGCAATCAGCCCCAGCATTTT. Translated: CASGYENSNQPQHF.